The 21 T cell receptor beta chains in this list originate from one sample, sequenced in a study of identical twins. TCRdb re-called the 5' RACE reads through MiXCR, storing one row per CDR3 protein. The sample has 220,000 or so distinct CDR3 sequences; approximately 7% are singletons. This same sample was also taken into another study, of yellow fever vaccine responses in identical twins.

Material for sequencing was memory (CD45RO+) T cells sorted from blood. The source is a woman between 18 and 29 years old in good health.

This chain connects TRBV6-4 to TRBJ1-2; D gene ambiguous. Germline CDR1 MRHNA, CDR2 SNTAGT. Trimming took off 2 bases at V and 6 bases at J, with 10 bases between the two ends. This CDR3 has 13 amino acids. The CDR3 bases are TGTGCCAGCAGTGACGGGCCGGCGAATGGCTACACCTTC. This sequence encodes CASSDGPANGYTF.

This chain joins TRBV28 and TRBJ1-6, with a weak D call TRBD1 (5 bases). Per germline, CDR1 MDHEN and CDR2 SYDVKM. V dropped 6 bases and J dropped 3 bases, with 12 bases sitting between them. This CDR3 region has 15 residues. The CDR3 region is CASSEEGNYNSPLHF. In nucleotides, the CDR3 is TGTGCCAGCAGCGAGGAGGGGAACTATAATTCACCCCTCCACTTT. Combining the CDR3 with reference TRBV28 and TRBJ1-6 gives the whole variable domain DVKVTQSSRYLVKRTGEKVFLECVQDMDHENMFWYRQDPGLGLRLIYFSYDVKMKEKGDIPEGYSVSREKKERFSLILESASTNQTSMYLCASSEEGNYNSPLHFGNGTRLTVT.

This clonotype was counted at least ten times. The rearrangement links TRBV20-1 to TRBJ2-3; D is unresolved. This CDR3 has 14 amino acids. The germline V gene encodes CDR1 DFQATT and CDR2 SNEGSKA (reference sequence). The V end lost 0 bases, the J end lost 0 bases, and 7 bases lay between the germline ends. The CDR3 DNA sequence: TGCAGTGCTAGAGATACGAGTAGCACAGATACGCAGTATTTT. This translates into CSARDTSSTDTQYF.

This clonotype was detected ten times or more. The rearrangement uses TRBV24-1 and TRBJ1-2; possibly TRBD1 for D (6 bases). The V gene's germline CDR1 is KGHDR and CDR2 SFDVKD. The CDR3 spans 14 residues. With 0 bases removed from V and 4 bases from J, the gap between germline ends came to 8 bases. The CDR3 bases are TGTGCCACCAGTGATTTGAACAGGGCCTATGGCTACACCTTC. Its translation: CATSDLNRAYGYTF.

The chain couples TRBV27 to TRBJ2-7, with D perhaps matching TRBD1 or TRBD2 (6 bases each). With 0 bases removed from V and 5 bases from J, the gap between germline ends came to 11 bases. The CDR3 sequence is 14 residues long. Germline V gives CDR1 MNHEY, CDR2 SMNVEV (reference sequence). The CDR3 loop reads CASSLSPGAHEQYF. CDR3 nucleotide sequence: TGTGCCAGCAGTTTATCGCCGGGGGCCCACGAGCAGTACTTC.

This clonotype was seen only a few times. J is TRBJ2-2 and V is TRBV3-1; weak D call: TRBD2 (6 bases). This CDR3 region has 16 residues. CDR1 and CDR2 from the germline V gene are LGHDT and YNNKEL (reference sequence). The V gene lost 4 bases and the J gene lost 0 bases, with 12 bases spanning the gap. The CDR3 nucleotides read TGTGCCAGCAGCCCCGTAGGGAGGTCGAACACCGGGGAGCTGTTTTTT. This translates into CASSPVGRSNTGELFF. Together with reference TRBV3-1 and TRBJ2-2, the CDR3 gives the full variable domain: DTAVSQTPKYLVTQMGNDKSIKCEQNLGHDTMYWYKQDSKKFLKIMFSYNNKELIINETVPNRFSPKSPDKAHLNLHINSLELGDSAVYFCASSPVGRSNTGELFFGEGSRLTVL.

In this sample, this clonotype turned up many times. This chain uses TRBV10-3 with TRBJ2-5; 10 bases line up with TRBD2. The CDR3 totals 16 residues. Trimming cost V 0 bases and J 2 bases; bases outside gene matches: 3. Germline CDR1 ENHRY, CDR2 SYGVKD. CDR3 coding DNA: TGTGCCATCAGTGAGTCGGGACTAGCGAGACAAGAGACCCAGTACTTC. Its translation is CAISESGLARQETQYF.

This clonotype has ten or more counts. The chain couples TRBV2 to TRBJ2-3, with TRBD1 as a possible D gene (6 bases). Per germline, CDR1 SNHLY and CDR2 FYNNEI. The CDR3 is 16 residues long. V gave up 0 bases and J gave up 6 bases, with 16 bases separating them. CDR3 nucleotide sequence: TGTGCCAGCAGTGAAGCGCTTTCCAGGGGCAGGGATACGCAGTATTTT. Translated: CASSEALSRGRDTQYF.

There are a few counts of this clonotype. The V call is TRBV27, the J call TRBJ1-2; D is ambiguous. The germline V gene encodes CDR1 MNHEY and CDR2 SMNVEV (reference sequence). This CDR3 spans 12 amino acids. V lost 10 bases and J lost 4, with 13 bases in between. The CDR3: CATRRNSYGYTF. CDR3 coding DNA: TGTGCCACCCGTAGGAACAGCTATGGCTACACCTTC.

V is TRBV12-3 or TRBV12-4 and J is TRBJ2-1; D is ambiguous. The CDR3 totals 15 residues. V dropped 5 bases and J dropped 8 bases, with 19 bases sitting between them. In DNA form, the CDR3 reads TGTGCCAGCAGTAGGTCCTTTGGGCCGACGGATGAGCAGTTCTTC. It yields the protein CASSRSFGPTDEQFF.

This clonotype was counted at least ten times. The rearrangement uses TRBV3-1 and TRBJ2-5; D unresolved. Trimming left V 4 bases short and J 4 bases short, with 10 bases between. CDR1 and CDR2 from the germline V gene are LGHDT and YNNKEL (reference sequence). The CDR3 is 13 residues long. The CDR3 sequence is CASSPTTVETQYF. CDR3 coding DNA: TGTGCCAGCAGCCCTACTACAGTAGAGACCCAGTACTTC.

This chain uses TRBV10-3 with TRBJ2-3; 7 nucleotides align to TRBD2. Looked up from germline, CDR1 is ENHRY and CDR2 is SYGVKD. The CDR3 totals 14 residues. After removal of 5 bases from V and 0 bases from J, the junction contained 2 bases not matched to a gene. The CDR3 nucleotides read TGTGCCATCAGTCCGGGACTAAGCACAGATACGCAGTATTTT. This translates into CAISPGLSTDTQYF.

This clonotype was counted at least ten times. J is TRBJ1-6 and V is TRBV12-3 or TRBV12-4, with D possibly TRBD1 on 5 matching bases. Trimming took 2 bases from V and 6 from J, leaving 11 bases between them. This CDR3 comprises 15 residues. The CDR3 sequence: CASSLWGGANSPLHF. Here the CDR3 DNA reads TGTGCCAGCAGTTTATGGGGAGGGGCTAATTCACCCCTCCACTTT.

The chain links TRBV9 to TRBJ2-5; 8 bases are shared with TRBD2. The germline CDR1 and CDR2 sequences are SGDLS and YYNGEE. V gave up 2 bases and J gave up 2 bases; unmatched junction bases: 8. This CDR3 is built from 16 residues. The DNA of the CDR3 is TGTGCCAGCAGCGTTGTAGCGGGGTTCCCTCAAGAGACCCAGTACTTC. Translation: CASSVVAGFPQETQYF.

This clonotype was seen at least ten times. The CDR3 sequence: CASSPNGGNTEAFF. The CDR3 region has the DNA TGTGCCAGCAGCCCAAATGGGGGAAACACTGAAGCTTTCTTT. J is TRBJ1-1 and V is TRBV28; D is possibly TRBD1 (5 bases). In germline, CDR1 is MDHEN, CDR2 SYDVKM. The CDR3 has 14 amino acids. The V end was cut by 6 bases, the J end by 2 bases, with 13 bases between.

This clonotype was detected only a few times. V is TRBV20-1 and J is TRBJ2-7, with D possibly TRBD1 on 6 matching bases. Between the trimmed V and J ends, which lost 7 bases and 3 bases, there was a span of 13 bases. The CDR3 contains 12 residues. Germline V gene sequence: CDR1 DFQATT, CDR2 SNEGSKA (reference sequence). The CDR3 region has the DNA TGCAGTGTCAAAACAGGGCTCTACGAGCAGTACGTC. Protein product: CSVKTGLYEQYV.

This sequence joins TRBV3-2 and TRBJ2-1; the D call of TRBD1 is as the table states it, not checked on the DNA. TRBV3-2 is a pseudogene segment. This CDR3 has 18 amino acids. CDR3 nucleotides: TGTGCCAGCCGTACCACCGGGACAGGGGGTTTTAAGGACAATGAGCAGTTCTTC. It codes for CASRTTGTGGFKDNEQFF.

The chain joins TRBV29-1 to TRBJ1-4; no reliable D call. In germline, CDR1 is SQVTM, CDR2 ANQGSEA. V was trimmed by 1 base and J by 4 bases, leaving 7 bases between them. The CDR3 extends over 13 amino acids. The CDR3 is CSVEGRNNEKLFF. The DNA for the CDR3 is TGCAGCGTTGAAGGCCGTAATAATGAAAAACTGTTTTTT.

This clonotype has ten or more counts. The chain links TRBV5-1 to TRBJ2-5; D is unresolved. With 0 bases removed from V and 0 bases from J, the gap between germline ends came to 9 bases. Germline CDR1 reads SGHRS; CDR2 reads YFSETQ. The CDR3 is 15 residues long. In DNA form, the CDR3 reads TGCGCCAGCAGCTTGGCGGAATGGTACCAAGAGACCCAGTACTTC. Its translation: CASSLAEWYQETQYF.

This clonotype occurred a few times. The CDR3 region has the DNA TGTGCCAGCAGTTGGATTAGCGGAAACACCGGGGAGCTGTTTTTT. Translating it yields CASSWISGNTGELFF. The chain joins TRBV6-5 to TRBJ2-2; perhaps TRBD2 as D (6 bases). This CDR3 has 15 residues. V lost 4 bases and J 2 bases, leaving 11 bases between the germline ends. CDR1 is MNHEY and CDR2 is SVGAGI in the germline V gene.

This clonotype was found once. The chain links TRBV3-1 to TRBJ2-2, with TRBD2 matching 9 bases. Germline V gives CDR1 LGHDT, CDR2 YNNKEL (reference sequence). The CDR3 is 19 residues long. Trimming removed 3 bases from V and 6 bases from J; junction bases left unmatched: 17. CDR3 sequence: CASSHVWASGARKPGELFF. Here the CDR3 DNA reads TGTGCCAGCAGCCATGTTTGGGCTAGCGGGGCCCGGAAACCCGGGGAGCTGTTTTTT.